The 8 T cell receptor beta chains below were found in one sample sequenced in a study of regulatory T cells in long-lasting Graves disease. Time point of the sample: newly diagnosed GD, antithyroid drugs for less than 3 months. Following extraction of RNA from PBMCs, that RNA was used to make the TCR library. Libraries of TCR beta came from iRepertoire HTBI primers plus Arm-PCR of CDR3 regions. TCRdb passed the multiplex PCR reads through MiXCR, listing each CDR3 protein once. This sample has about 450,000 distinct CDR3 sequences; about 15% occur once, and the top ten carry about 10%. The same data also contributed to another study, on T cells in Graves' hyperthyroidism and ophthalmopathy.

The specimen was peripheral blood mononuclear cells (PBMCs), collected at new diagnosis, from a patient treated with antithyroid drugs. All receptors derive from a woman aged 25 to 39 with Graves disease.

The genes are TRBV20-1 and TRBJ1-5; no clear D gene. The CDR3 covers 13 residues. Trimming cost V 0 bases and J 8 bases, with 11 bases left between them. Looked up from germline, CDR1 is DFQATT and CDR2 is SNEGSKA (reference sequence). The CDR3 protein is CSARDDSAEPQHF. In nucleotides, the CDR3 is TGCAGTGCTAGAGACGATTCGGCGGAGCCCCAGCATTTT.

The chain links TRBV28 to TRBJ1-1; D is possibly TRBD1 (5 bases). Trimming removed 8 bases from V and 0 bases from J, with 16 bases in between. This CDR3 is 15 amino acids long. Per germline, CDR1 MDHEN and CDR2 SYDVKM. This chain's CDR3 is CASGGYGGLNTEAFF. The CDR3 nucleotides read TGTGCCAGCGGAGGGTACGGGGGGTTGAACACTGAAGCTTTCTTT.

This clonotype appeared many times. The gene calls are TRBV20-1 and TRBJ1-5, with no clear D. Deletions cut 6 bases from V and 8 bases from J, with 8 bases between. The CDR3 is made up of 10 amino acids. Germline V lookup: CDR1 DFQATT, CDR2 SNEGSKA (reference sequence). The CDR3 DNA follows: TGCAGTGCGGGAACGGAGCCCCAGCATTTT. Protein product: CSAGTEPQHF.

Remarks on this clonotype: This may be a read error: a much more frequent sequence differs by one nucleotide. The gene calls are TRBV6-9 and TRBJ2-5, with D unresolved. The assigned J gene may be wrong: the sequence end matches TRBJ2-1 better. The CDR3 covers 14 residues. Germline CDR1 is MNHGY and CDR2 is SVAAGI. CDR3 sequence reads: CASSLRAVHYEQFF. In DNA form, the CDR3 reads TGTGCCAGCAGTTTACGGGCAGTTCACTACGAGCAGTTCTTC.

CDR3 in amino acids: CASSLASGRVKSYNEQFF. The DNA for the CDR3 is TGTGCCAGCAGCTTAGCGAGCGGGAGAGTTAAGTCCTACAATGAGCAGTTCTTC. The V gene is TRBV7-2, the J gene TRBJ2-1; 8 bases match TRBD2. From germline, CDR1 is SGHTA and CDR2 FQGNSA. Trimming cost V 0 bases and J 1 base; bases outside gene matches: 8. The CDR3 is 18 residues long.

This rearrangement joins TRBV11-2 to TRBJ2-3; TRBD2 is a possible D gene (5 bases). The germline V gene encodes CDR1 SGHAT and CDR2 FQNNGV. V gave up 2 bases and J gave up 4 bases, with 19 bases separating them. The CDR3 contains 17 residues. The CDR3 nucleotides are TGTGCCAGCAGCTTACCGAAGCGGTCCAGCGGAGCAGATACGCAGTATTTT. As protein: CASSLPKRSSGADTQYF.

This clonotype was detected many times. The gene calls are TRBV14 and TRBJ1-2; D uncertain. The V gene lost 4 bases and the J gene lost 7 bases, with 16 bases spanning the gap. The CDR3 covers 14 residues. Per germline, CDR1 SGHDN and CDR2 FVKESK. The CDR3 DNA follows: TGTGCCAGCAGCCCCTCGGGTCAAAGCTCTGGCTACACCTTC. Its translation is CASSPSGQSSGYTF.

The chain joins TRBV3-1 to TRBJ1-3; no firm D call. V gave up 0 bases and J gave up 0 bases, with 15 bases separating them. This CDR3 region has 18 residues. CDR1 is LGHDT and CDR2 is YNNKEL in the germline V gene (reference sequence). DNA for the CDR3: TGTGCCAGCAGCCAAGATCTAGTAACATTCAGCTCTGGAAACACCATATATTTT. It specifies CASSQDLVTFSSGNTIYF. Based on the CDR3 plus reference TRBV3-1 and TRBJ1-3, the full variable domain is DTAVSQTPKYLVTQMGNDKSIKCEQNLGHDTMYWYKQDSKKFLKIMFSYNNKELIINETVPNRFSPKSPDKAHLNLHINSLELGDSAVYFCASSQDLVTFSSGNTIYFGEGSWLTVV.